This T cell receptor beta chain emerged from a study of long-term antiretroviral therapy in people with HIV. Study observations and caveats: Comparison with controls showed narrower CDR3 length ranges in HIV repertoires. The ART regimens used between the mid-2000s and the late 2010s may be less effective than current ones. Data on ART adherence, viral resistance or therapy changes were unavailable. Post-treatment diversity went higher with ART but stayed below transplant donor controls.

In its sample, this clone was seen once. The target antigen is unknown. Germline-derived CDR1 and CDR2 are SGHRS and YFSETQ. The CDR3 is made up of 16 amino acids. V gave up 3 bases and J gave up 3 bases, with 15 bases separating them. At survey level, the immunoSEQ assay was run in its v3.0 version. Profiled with immunoSEQ multiplex PCR; TCRdb holds only in-frame clones, not every one. The table lists 20,000 or so clones, approximately 82% of them singletons. J is TRBJ2-2 and V is TRBV5-1, with TRBD1 as a possible D gene (7 bases). This TCR was recovered from a woman aged 45-65 years with HIV. This sample comprised unsorted PBMCs, obtained 0.5 years before starting antiretroviral therapy. CDR3 amino acids: CASSSTGRPHTGELFF. The CDR3 region has the DNA TGCGCCAGCAGCTCGACAGGGAGGCCCCACACCGGGGAGCTGTTTTTT.